The next 7 T cell receptor beta chains were all read from a single sample in a study of early T cells in non-severe SARS-CoV-2 infection (dated by TCRdb to 2020 to 2022). Library prep was done by 5' RACE. These reads were obtained on a NextSeq 500. Using fastp trimming at Q25 and MiXCR clonotype assembly, TCRdb reanalyzed the public sequencing data and kept in-frame beta chains. Every distinct CDR3 protein forms one entry, paired with its most common genes and DNA. In all, the sample holds 87,000 or so distinct CDR3 sequences, and 10% to 15% of those were seen once. The top ten clonotypes cover about 7% of the sample. The material sequenced was whole blood. These receptors were obtained from an adult who was a healthcare worker with PCR-confirmed SARS-CoV-2 infection or an uninfected control (not recorded which).

The rearrangement uses TRBV20-1 and TRBJ2-3, with unresolved D. The CDR3 extends over 14 amino acids. V was pared by 5 bases and J by 4 bases, with 16 bases between. Germline V gene data show CDR1 as DFQATT and CDR2 as SNEGSKA (reference sequence). In nucleotides, the CDR3 is TGCAGTGCTCGCGATCGGACCGGCTCAGATACGCAGTATTTT. Its translation: CSARDRTGSDTQYF.

This clonotype was detected many times. This chain links TRBV6-2 or TRBV6-3 with TRBJ2-5; D is unresolved. CDR3 size: 12 residues. V lost 2 bases, J lost 5 bases, and 6 bases lay in between. Germline CDR1 MNHEY, CDR2 SVGEGT. This chain's CDR3 is CASSYGWETQYF. CDR3 in DNA: TGTGCCAGCAGTTACGGATGGGAGACCCAGTACTTC.

This clonotype showed up many times. V is TRBV2 and J is TRBJ1-5; weak D call: TRBD1 (5 bases). This CDR3 is built from 13 residues. CDR1 and CDR2 (germline): SNHLY, FYNNEI. V was cut by 3 bases and J by 2 bases, with 5 bases left in between. CDR3 sequence: CASSEGRNQPQHF. The CDR3 DNA reads TGTGCCAGCAGTGAGGGACGCAATCAGCCCCAGCATTTT.

This clonotype was seen a handful of times. The rearrangement uses TRBV10-3 and TRBJ1-5; tentative D call: TRBD1 (5 bases). Germline CDR1 ENHRY, CDR2 SYGVKD. CDR3 length equals 13 residues. V dropped 5 bases and J dropped 4 bases, with 9 bases sitting between them. CDR3 loop: CAISRQLNQPQHF. For the CDR3, the DNA is TGTGCCATCAGTAGACAGTTAAATCAGCCCCAGCATTTT.

The chain uses TRBV18 and TRBJ1-4; tentative D call: TRBD1 (6 bases). Trimming stripped 3 bases from V and 0 bases from J, with 11 bases between. The length of the CDR3 is 16 residues. Germline CDR1 and CDR2: KGHSH and LQKENI. The CDR3 bases are TGTGCCAGCTCACCCCGACAGGATGCAACTAATGAAAAACTGTTTTTT. Translation: CASSPRQDATNEKLFF.

This sequence joins TRBV20-1 and TRBJ2-3; 7 positions match TRBD1. Unmatched junction bases numbered 9, after V lost 1 base and J lost 2 bases. The CDR3 consists of 16 residues. Germline V gene sequence: CDR1 DFQATT, CDR2 SNEGSKA (reference sequence). The CDR3 region has the DNA TGCAGTGCTAGAGTCCCAGGGGGTATTTTCACAGATACGCAGTATTTT. Translating gives CSARVPGGIFTDTQYF.

This clonotype was recorded at least ten times. The chain couples TRBV5-5 to TRBJ2-1; perhaps TRBD2 as D (6 bases). Trimming cost V 4 bases and J 2 bases, with 13 bases left between them. This CDR3 has 15 amino acids. Germline V gene lookup returns CDR1 SGHKS and CDR2 YYEKEE (reference sequence). CDR3 amino acids: CASSQGLTAYNEQFF. The DNA of the CDR3 is TGTGCCAGCAGCCAGGGACTCACGGCCTACAATGAGCAGTTCTTC.